This T cell receptor (beta chain) was found in a study of breast tumors, draining lymph nodes, adjacent tissues. The study's findings and limits: Compared with lymph nodes, tumors were less diverse; compared with nontumor tissue, more. Data fit most tumor T cells coming from lymph node, expanding in tumor. Compared with basal-like, luminal-like tumors shared significantly more repertoire with nontumor tissue. Data only fit, rather than demonstrated, lymph node origin of most tumor T cells.

This clonotype has at least ten counts. Antigen unknown. Via MiXCR, TCRdb re-called the multiplex PCR reads, giving one row per CDR3 protein. The profile shows some 19,000 distinct CDR3 sequences, about 50% of them singletons. In germline, CDR1 is DFQATT, CDR2 SNEGSKA (reference sequence). CDR3 length: 12 residues. The chain joins TRBV20-1 to TRBJ2-5; possibly TRBD1 for D (6 bases). The sequence derives from a female donor with breast cancer. Some clones in this sample may be carry-over from other donors' samples. Sample: breast tumor tissue. For the CDR3, the DNA is TGCACCCTGTCAGGGGCCAGAGAGACCCAGTACTTC. Its translation is CTLSGARETQYF.